These 21 T cell receptor beta chains share one sample of origin, sequenced in a study of T cell changes during pregnancy in multiple sclerosis. This table comes from immunoSEQ multiplex PCR, and its TCRdb copy is limited to in-frame clones, with some not included. The table includes 81,000 or so clones, roughly nine tenths detected once. The specimen comprised PBMCs, sampled in the first trimester of pregnancy. These receptors all come from a female donor in good health, serving as a control in a pregnancy study. Some clones in this sample may be carry-over from other donors' samples.

This chain uses TRBV6-1 with TRBJ1-3; 7 nucleotides agree with TRBD1. The ends lost 4 bases at V and 2 bases at J; junction bases unmatched: 5. Germline-derived CDR1 and CDR2 are MNHNS and SASEGT. The CDR3 sequence is 15 residues long. The CDR3 region has the DNA TGTGCCAGCAGTGGGGAGACAGGGACTGGAAACACCATATATTTT. This gives the protein CASSGETGTGNTIYF.

V gene TRBV28 combines with J gene TRBJ1-5, with D unresolved. Germline V gene sequence: CDR1 MDHEN, CDR2 SYDVKM. V was shortened by 8 bases and J by 0 bases, with 11 bases between the two germline ends. The CDR3 length is 14 residues. The CDR3 spells CASLPIYSNQPQHF. In nucleotides, the CDR3 is TGTGCCAGCCTACCAATCTATAGCAATCAGCCCCAGCATTTT.

The rearrangement joins TRBV2 to TRBJ1-6; D is unresolved. CDR1 and CDR2 (germline): SNHLY, FYNNEI. This CDR3 is built from 13 residues. V was trimmed by 10 bases and J by 10 bases, leaving 17 bases between them. Here the CDR3 DNA reads TGTGCCACCTACTCGGACGCGGGGTCACCCCTCCACTTT. This encodes CATYSDAGSPLHF.

The chain uses TRBV7-6 and TRBJ2-3, with D possibly TRBD2 on 6 matching bases. Germline CDR1 SGHVS, CDR2 FNYEAQ. The ends were cut back, 4 bases at V and 2 bases at J, with 13 bases in the middle. This CDR3 has 15 residues. The CDR3 sequence is CASSSLAGPTDTQYF. The DNA of the CDR3 is TGTGCCAGCAGCTCCTTGGCGGGGCCCACAGATACGCAGTATTTT. The full variable domain, rest sourced from reference TRBV7-6 and TRBJ2-3, is GAGVSQSPRYKVTKRGQDVALRCDPISGHVSLYWYRQALGQGPEFLTYFNYEAQQDKSGLPNDRFSAERPEGSISTLTIQRTEQRDSAMYRCASSSLAGPTDTQYFGPGTRLTVL.

The sample holds many counts of this clone. V and J are TRBV6-4 and TRBJ2-3; 7 nucleotides align to TRBD2. V lost 2 bases and J lost 1; bases outside the gene matches: 0. The CDR3 spans 14 residues. Germline V gene data show CDR1 as MRHNA and CDR2 as SNTAGT. CDR3 sequence reads: CASSDTSGTDTQYF. The CDR3, as DNA: TGTGCCAGCAGTGACACTAGCGGCACAGATACGCAGTATTTT.

The chain carries TRBV7-2 and TRBJ2-3, with a possible D match to TRBD2 (5 bases). CDR3 length equals 15 residues. Germline V lookup: CDR1 SGHTA, CDR2 FQGNSA. Trimming removed 2 bases from V and 0 bases from J, with 9 bases in between. CDR3 sequence (DNA): TGTGCCAGCAGCTTAATAGCGCCCAGCACAGATACGCAGTATTTT. Amino acids: CASSLIAPSTDTQYF.

The V gene is TRBV27, the J gene TRBJ2-2; TRBD1 is a possible D gene (5 bases). The CDR3 contains 14 residues. Germline V gene sequence: CDR1 MNHEY, CDR2 SMNVEV (reference sequence). V shed 6 bases and J shed 3 bases, with 11 bases lying between them. The CDR3 DNA follows: TGTGCCAGCAGCCCGGAACAGGACACCGGGGAGCTGTTTTTT. Its translation: CASSPEQDTGELFF.

The sample holds one count of this clone. The V gene is TRBV15, the J gene TRBJ2-1; TRBD1 matches 7 bases. Germline V gene sequence: CDR1 LNHNV, CDR2 YYDKDF (reference sequence). Trimming took 3 bases from V and 4 from J; bases not matched to a gene: 9. This CDR3 has 16 residues. CDR3 residues: CATSRPADRPYNEQFF. The CDR3 DNA reads as TGTGCCACCAGCAGGCCTGCGGACAGGCCATACAATGAGCAGTTCTTC.

The V call is TRBV10-3, the J call TRBJ2-1; 10 nucleotides line up with TRBD2. V shed 11 bases and J 4 bases; nucleotides not matched to a gene: 17. The CDR3 sequence is 17 residues long. Looked up from germline, CDR1 is ENHRY and CDR2 is SYGVKD. The CDR3 loop is CALAQSGTSESYNEQFF. The CDR3 DNA follows: TGTGCCTTAGCCCAATCCGGGACTAGCGAATCTTACAATGAGCAGTTCTTC.

The gene calls are TRBV19 and TRBJ1-5; a possible D gene is TRBD1 (6 bases). CDR3 length equals 15 residues. Germline CDR1 LNHDA, CDR2 SQIVND (reference sequence). Trimming removed 4 bases from V and 3 bases from J, with 13 bases in between. Written as DNA, the CDR3 is TGTGCCAGTAGTACCCCGGACAGCGCCAATCAGCCCCAGCATTTT. This sequence encodes CASSTPDSANQPQHF. Together with reference TRBV19 and TRBJ1-5, the CDR3 gives the full variable domain: DGGITQSPKYLFRKEGQNVTLSCEQNLNHDAMYWYRQDPGQGLRLIYYSQIVNDFQKGDIAEGYSVSREKKESFPLTVTSAQKNPTAFYLCASSTPDSANQPQHFGDGTRLSIL.

V is TRBV28 and J is TRBJ2-1; the D is unclear. The CDR3 has 12 amino acids. CDR1 and CDR2 from the germline V gene are MDHEN and SYDVKM. Trimming took off 4 bases at V and 7 bases at J, with 8 bases between the two ends. The CDR3 region is CASSSPLNEQFF. DNA of the CDR3: TGTGCCAGCAGTTCTCCCTTAAATGAGCAGTTCTTC.

The chain joins TRBV19 to TRBJ1-1, with D unresolved. V was cut by 3 bases and J by 4 bases, with 12 bases left in between. Germline V lookup: CDR1 LNHDA, CDR2 SQIVND (reference sequence). The CDR3 length is 14 residues. The CDR3 coding sequence is TGTGCCAGTAGTATCGCGGTCCCGTCCACTGAAGCTTTCTTT. Translation gives CASSIAVPSTEAFF.

The genes are TRBV5-1 and TRBJ2-1; 7 nucleotides agree with TRBD1. J lost 2 bases, V lost 3 bases, and 8 bases had no gene match. CDR1 is SGHRS, CDR2 YFSETQ, per germline. CDR3 length: 16 residues. Here the CDR3 reads CASSSPTGIPYNEQFF. The CDR3 DNA sequence: TGCGCCAGCAGCTCCCCGACAGGGATTCCCTACAATGAGCAGTTCTTC.

The chain carries TRBV27 and TRBJ2-7, with D perhaps matching TRBD2 (6 bases). This CDR3 comprises 16 residues. Germline CDR1 is MNHEY and CDR2 is SMNVEV (reference sequence). Trimming pared 4 bases from V and 0 bases from J, leaving 16 bases between. DNA of the CDR3: TGTGCCAGCAGTTCCGGAGTTAGCGGAGGCTCCTACGAGCAGTACTTC. It codes for CASSSGVSGGSYEQYF.

The chain joins TRBV19 to TRBJ2-6; possible D gene TRBD1, 6 bases. V lost 5 bases and J lost 2, with 10 bases in between. CDR1 and CDR2 from the germline V gene are LNHDA and SQIVND (reference sequence). This CDR3 comprises 15 residues. The CDR3 reads CASSSPGAGANVLTF. For the CDR3, the DNA is TGTGCCAGTAGTTCCCCAGGGGCTGGGGCCAACGTCCTGACTTTC. Looking up the rest from reference TRBV19 and TRBJ2-6 gives the full variable domain: DGGITQSPKYLFRKEGQNVTLSCEQNLNHDAMYWYRQDPGQGLRLIYYSQIVNDFQKGDIAEGYSVSREKKESFPLTVTSAQKNPTAFYLCASSSPGAGANVLTFGAGSRLTVL.

This chain links TRBV4-1 with TRBJ2-1; TRBD2 aligns across 14 bases. Germline V gene sequence: CDR1 MGHRA, CDR2 YSYEKL. There are 20 residues in the CDR3. V dropped 3 bases and J dropped 0; count of bases not matched to a gene: 10. The CDR3 loop reads CASSHIGLAGGPSSYNEQFF. The CDR3, as DNA: TGCGCCAGCAGCCACATCGGACTAGCGGGAGGCCCCAGCTCCTACAATGAGCAGTTCTTC.

The chain couples TRBV7-9 to TRBJ2-1; 8 nucleotides agree with TRBD2. This CDR3 region has 15 residues. J lost 4 bases, V lost 2 bases, and 4 bases had no gene match. The V gene's germline CDR1 is SEHNR and CDR2 FQNEAQ (reference sequence). CDR3 coding DNA: TGTGCCAGCAGCTTAAGAAGCGGGGGTTACAATGAGCAGTTCTTC. Its protein is CASSLRSGGYNEQFF.

The V and J genes are TRBV27 and TRBJ1-2; 7 nucleotides line up with TRBD1. V lost 6 bases, J lost 2 bases, and 3 bases stayed unmatched. This CDR3 contains 13 residues. Germline values: CDR1 MNHEY, CDR2 SMNVEV (reference sequence). CDR3 DNA: TGTGCCAGCAGGCCGGGACAGAACTATGGCTACACCTTC. It yields the protein CASRPGQNYGYTF.

This chain links TRBV7-8 with TRBJ2-7; D perhaps matches TRBD2 (6 bases). V was trimmed by 2 bases and J by 7 bases, leaving 15 bases between them. The CDR3 spans 14 residues. Germline V gene data show CDR1 as SGHVS and CDR2 as FQNEAQ. The CDR3 spells CASSLSGGGWEQYF. CDR3 bases: TGTGCCAGCAGCTTATCCGGGGGAGGTTGGGAGCAGTACTTC.

The chain couples TRBV23-1 to TRBJ2-7; TRBD2 matches 12 bases. TRBV23-1 qualifies as an ORF whose function is uncertain. The CDR3 sequence is 18 residues long. Trimming removed 0 bases from V and 2 bases from J; junction bases left unmatched: 8. The DNA of the CDR3 is TGCGCCAGCAGTCAATCGAGGCTAGCGGGAGGGCTCACCTACGAGCAGTACTTC. Translation: CASSQSRLAGGLTYEQYF.

The rearrangement uses TRBV15 and TRBJ1-5; D possibly corresponds to TRBD1 (5 bases). Germline-derived CDR1 and CDR2 are LNHNV and YYDKDF (reference sequence). The V end was cut by 5 bases, the J end by 2 bases, with 13 bases between. There are 15 residues in the CDR3. The CDR3 sequence: CATSLVGEGNQPQHF. The CDR3 region has the DNA TGTGCCACCAGCCTGGTGGGGGAGGGCAATCAGCCCCAGCATTTT.